The 31 T cell receptor beta chains listed next were all sequenced from one sample in a study of blood T cell repertoires in COVID-19. The protocol was immunoSEQ multiplex PCR, while the TCRdb copy is restricted to in-frame clones and leaves out a portion. The sample comprises 200,000 to 300,000 clones, 80% to 90% of which are singletons, and 4% to 5% rests with the top ten. Material: peripheral blood. The receptors were gathered from a man aged 60 to 69 with acute or convalescent COVID-19.

This clone was seen only once. The V gene is TRBV7-8, the J gene TRBJ1-2; D not resolved. This CDR3 is built from 14 residues. The germline V gene encodes CDR1 SGHVS and CDR2 FQNEAQ. V was clipped by 2 bases and J by 1 base, with 8 bases between them. The CDR3 DNA sequence: TGTGCCAGCAGCTTAAGCGAGGGTAACTATGGCTACACCTTC. Protein product: CASSLSEGNYGYTF.

The V gene is TRBV7-9, the J gene TRBJ1-1, with a possible D match to TRBD1 (5 bases). The CDR3 loop spans 11 amino acids. Per germline, CDR1 SEHNR and CDR2 FQNEAQ (reference sequence). The V end was cut by 4 bases, the J end by 10 bases, with 10 bases between. DNA for the CDR3: TGTGCCAGCAGCTGGGGCTTCGGAGCTTTCTTT. Protein sequence: CASSWGFGAFF.

The CDR3 region is CASSLEGGTGTGDTGELFF. The CDR3 nucleotides are TGTGCCAGCAGCTTAGAGGGCGGGACGGGGACAGGGGACACCGGGGAGCTGTTTTTT. The chain carries TRBV13 and TRBJ2-2; 10 bases line up with TRBD1. This CDR3 comprises 19 residues. The trim removed 1 base at V and 3 bases at J, leaving 11 bases unmatched. The germline gives CDR1 PRHDT, CDR2 FYEKMQ (reference sequence).

This clone was detected once. The V and J genes are TRBV27 and TRBJ2-1; 9 positions match TRBD2. CDR1 is MNHEY and CDR2 is SMNVEV in the germline V gene (reference sequence). V lost 5 bases and J lost 4; bases outside the gene matches: 6. There are 15 residues in the CDR3. The CDR3 DNA is TGTGCCAGCAGTCCAGGGACTAGCTGGTACAATGAGCAGTTCTTC. This encodes CASSPGTSWYNEQFF.

The rearrangement uses TRBV7-9 and TRBJ1-5; D is ambiguous. The germline V gene encodes CDR1 SEHNR and CDR2 FQNEAQ (reference sequence). The CDR3 length is 17 residues. The V end lost 3 bases, the J end lost 1 base, and 16 bases lay between the germline ends. The CDR3 loop reads CASSFNDEWRSNQPQHF. CDR3 DNA sequence: TGTGCCAGCAGCTTTAATGATGAGTGGCGGAGCAATCAGCCCCAGCATTTT.

The rearrangement uses TRBV11-3 and TRBJ1-1; perhaps TRBD1 as D (6 bases). Germline-derived CDR1 and CDR2 are SGHNT and YENEEA. The CDR3 is made up of 13 amino acids. The V end was cut by 3 bases, the J end by 3 bases, with 8 bases between. The CDR3 loop reads CASSLRQDTEAFF. In DNA form, the CDR3 reads TGTGCCAGCAGCTTGAGACAGGACACTGAAGCTTTCTTT.

This clone was counted a single time. V usage is TRBV4-3 and J usage is TRBJ1-2, with D perhaps matching TRBD1 (6 bases). The CDR3 totals 14 residues. V dropped 4 bases and J dropped 6 bases, with 15 bases sitting between them. Germline CDR1 reads LGHNA; CDR2 reads YSLEER. CDR3 sequence reads: CASSPDRSGDGYTF. The CDR3 nucleotides are TGCGCCAGCAGCCCCGACAGGTCAGGGGATGGCTACACCTTC.

This chain links TRBV10-2 with TRBJ1-2; D might be TRBD1 (6 bases). Per the germline V gene, CDR1 is WSHSY and CDR2 is SAAADI. V lost 0 bases to trimming and J lost 0 bases, with 8 bases between them. CDR3 size: 15 residues. DNA for the CDR3: TGCGCCAGCAGTGAGTCACAGGGTACTAACTATGGCTACACCTTC. This encodes CASSESQGTNYGYTF.

The gene calls are TRBV18 and TRBJ2-5, with 8 positions matching TRBD2. With V trimmed by 1 base and J by 6 bases, 13 bases remained unmatched. The CDR3 has 17 residues. Germline-derived CDR1 and CDR2 are KGHSH and LQKENI. The CDR3 here is CASSPLSGGPTMKTQYF. The CDR3 DNA is TGTGCCAGCTCACCACTATCGGGGGGGCCGACGATGAAGACCCAGTACTTC.

A remark on this clone: Within the sample, other DNA sequences also encode this same CDR3. CDR3 DNA sequence: TGCAGCGTTGACAGGGGGCGGGAGACCCAGTACTTC. Its translation: CSVDRGRETQYF. The chain uses TRBV29-1 and TRBJ2-5; 8 bases agree with TRBD1. The CDR3 runs to 12 residues. The V and J ends lost 3 bases and 5 bases, in that order; junction bases with no gene match: 2. The germline V gene has CDR1 SQVTM and CDR2 ANQGSEA.

The rearrangement joins TRBV4-1 to TRBJ2-7, with D possibly matching TRBD1 (6 bases). The CDR3 consists of 16 residues. The germline gives CDR1 MGHRA, CDR2 YSYEKL. Deletions cut 0 bases from V and 4 bases from J, with 16 bases between. The CDR3 protein is CASSQDSGRQVYEQYF. The CDR3 DNA sequence: TGCGCCAGCAGCCAAGATAGTGGTAGACAGGTGTACGAGCAGTACTTC.

The chain combines TRBV27 with TRBJ2-1, with D perhaps TRBD2 (5 bases). There are 14 residues in the CDR3. V lost 4 bases, J lost 10 bases, and 17 bases lay in between. Germline lookup yields CDR1 MNHEY and CDR2 SMNVEV (reference sequence). In DNA form, the CDR3 reads TGTGCCAGCAGTTCCCGGACTGACCCCTACGAGCAGTTCTTC. This encodes CASSSRTDPYEQFF.

DNA for the CDR3: TGTGCCAGCAGAAGAACAGGGGGCCATTACGAGCAGTACTTC. Protein product: CASRRTGGHYEQYF. V and J are TRBV13 and TRBJ2-7; 9 bases agree with TRBD1. Germline assignment: CDR1 PRHDT and CDR2 FYEKMQ (reference sequence). With V trimmed by 6 bases and J by 4 bases, 7 bases remained unmatched. There are 14 residues in the CDR3.

The rearrangement joins TRBV7-3 to TRBJ2-2; D uncertain. The CDR3 contains 14 residues. Trimming took 3 bases from V and 1 from J, leaving 6 bases between them. Germline-derived CDR1 and CDR2 are SGHTA and FQGTGA. CDR3 region: CASSFHLNTGELFF. The CDR3 region has the DNA TGTGCCAGCAGCTTTCACTTGAACACCGGGGAGCTGTTTTTT.

The V and J genes are TRBV19 and TRBJ2-1; TRBD2 matches at 12 bases. CDR3 length equals 19 residues. In germline, CDR1 is LNHDA, CDR2 SQIVND (reference sequence). J was trimmed by 2 bases and V by 1 base; bases with no gene match: 9. CDR3 loop: CASSIVVLAGGGAYNEQFF. The DNA for the CDR3 is TGTGCCAGTAGTATAGTAGTCCTAGCGGGAGGGGGTGCCTACAATGAGCAGTTCTTC.

The V call is TRBV28, the J call TRBJ1-3, with D maybe TRBD1 (6 bases). This CDR3 contains 16 residues. With 8 bases removed from V and 3 bases from J, the gap between germline ends came to 20 bases. Germline CDR1 and CDR2: MDHEN and SYDVKM. CDR3 protein: CASLTGQRGGGNTIYF. The CDR3 nucleotides read TGTGCCAGCTTGACAGGACAACGGGGTGGTGGAAACACCATATATTTT.

The chain joins TRBV15 to TRBJ2-5, with D maybe TRBD1 (5 bases). The CDR3 spans 13 residues. V was pared by 3 bases and J by 7 bases, with 12 bases between. Germline V lookup: CDR1 LNHNV, CDR2 YYDKDF (reference sequence). The chain's CDR3 is CATSRGPSGTQYF. The CDR3 DNA is TGTGCCACCAGCAGGGGGCCCTCGGGGACCCAGTACTTC.

The chain uses TRBV7-9 and TRBJ2-1; tentatively, D is TRBD1 (6 bases). Germline lookup yields CDR1 SEHNR and CDR2 FQNEAQ (reference sequence). V dropped 5 bases and J dropped 8 bases, with 10 bases sitting between them. This CDR3 has 12 amino acids. The CDR3 loop is CASSRGGYEQFF. The CDR3 DNA reads as TGTGCCAGCAGCCGAGGGGGATATGAGCAGTTCTTC.

V and J are TRBV6-5 and TRBJ2-1; a weak D match, TRBD2 (6 bases). Germline CDR1 MNHEY, CDR2 SVGAGI. The CDR3 has 15 amino acids. V lost 7 bases and J lost 1, with 14 bases in between. In DNA, the CDR3 is TGTGCCAGCATCCCGGCAGGGAGGTCCTACAATGAGCAGTTCTTC. Amino acids: CASIPAGRSYNEQFF.

The chain uses TRBV3-1 (or the pseudogene TRBV3-2) and TRBJ2-6; D is undetermined. This CDR3 spans 15 amino acids. Trimming left V 4 bases short and J 3 bases short, with 10 bases between. Germline CDR1 and CDR2: LGHDT and YNNKEL (reference sequence). CDR3 nucleotides: TGTGCCAGCAGCCCTAGGTCCCGTGGGGCCAACGTCCTGACTTTC. It translates to CASSPRSRGANVLTF.

The genes are TRBV5-1 and TRBJ1-2; 8 bases are a match to TRBD1. Trimming at V came to 4 bases and at J to 3 bases, leaving 17 bases not matched to a gene. Germline V gene data show CDR1 as SGHRS and CDR2 as YFSETQ. CDR3 length: 18 residues. The CDR3 DNA reads TGCGCCAGCAGCCCCCCACTTATAACAGGGGGACTTCACTATGGCTACACCTTC. Its translation: CASSPPLITGGLHYGYTF.

The CDR3: CASSSTTTGLGAFF. CDR3 nucleotide sequence: TGTGCCAGCAGCTCTACTACGACAGGCTTAGGAGCTTTCTTT. The V and J genes are TRBV11-2 and TRBJ1-1, with D perhaps matching TRBD1 (6 bases). Trimming took 4 bases from V and 10 from J, leaving 19 bases between them. CDR1 SGHAT and CDR2 FQNNGV come from the germline V gene. This CDR3 is built from 14 residues. The full variable domain, its missing parts supplied by reference TRBV11-2 and TRBJ1-1, is EAGVAQSPRYKIIEKRQSVAFWCNPISGHATLYWYQQILGQGPKLLIQFQNNGVVDDSQLPKDRFSAERLKGVDSTLKIQPAKLEDSAVYLCASSSTTTGLGAFFGQGTRLTVV.

The V gene is TRBV5-1, the J gene TRBJ1-2; D perhaps matches TRBD1 (5 bases). The V gene's germline CDR1 is SGHRS and CDR2 YFSETQ. CDR3 size: 13 residues. Trimming removed 4 bases at V and 8 bases at J, with 15 bases between. In nucleotides, the CDR3 is TGCGCCAGCAGCCTTCGAGCGGGGGACGGCTACACCTTC. Translation: CASSLRAGDGYTF.

This chain links TRBV7-9 with TRBJ1-2; D not certain. This CDR3 spans 14 amino acids. Per germline, CDR1 SEHNR and CDR2 FQNEAQ (reference sequence). Trimming left V 4 bases short and J 7 bases short, with 16 bases between. CDR3 in amino acids: CASSYRELYGGYTF. Written as DNA, the CDR3 is TGTGCCAGCAGCTACCGGGAACTCTATGGTGGCTACACCTTC.

The rearrangement links TRBV5-1 to TRBJ1-1; a possible D gene is TRBD1 (6 bases). The CDR3 is 15 residues long. Germline V gives CDR1 SGHRS, CDR2 YFSETQ. Trimming pared 5 bases from V and 0 bases from J, leaving 14 bases between. Written as DNA, the CDR3 is TGCGCCAGCAGGCCCGGGGGGCAGGTGAACACTGAAGCTTTCTTT. Translation gives CASRPGGQVNTEAFF.

This chain connects TRBV7-9 to TRBJ2-3; 7 bases are a match to TRBD1. V trimming: 5 bases; J trimming: 2 bases; junction bases outside the gene matches: 7. There are 15 residues in the CDR3. Germline CDR1 SEHNR, CDR2 FQNEAQ (reference sequence). This CDR3 is CASSTRTGTTDTQYF. DNA for the CDR3: TGTGCCAGCAGCACTAGGACAGGAACCACAGATACGCAGTATTTT.

The V call is TRBV7-2, the J call TRBJ1-2; maybe TRBD1 (5 bases). The CDR3 is made up of 17 amino acids. The germline V and J ends were trimmed by 1 base and 5 bases, with 20 bases remaining between them. Germline V gene sequence: CDR1 SGHTA, CDR2 FQGNSA. The DNA for the CDR3 is TGTGCCAGCAGCTTAGAGAGTAGCAGGGCTCCTGCTTATGGCTACACCTTC. This encodes CASSLESSRAPAYGYTF.

The chain recombines TRBV19 with TRBJ2-6, with 7 nucleotides matching TRBD1. Germline V gene sequence: CDR1 LNHDA, CDR2 SQIVND (reference sequence). V gave up 7 bases and J gave up 0 bases; unmatched junction bases: 12. The CDR3 covers 18 residues. The CDR3 reads CASTTRDRGNSGANVLTF. The CDR3 nucleotides are TGTGCCAGTACCACCAGGGACAGAGGGAACTCTGGGGCCAACGTCCTGACTTTC. The entire variable domain, with the rest obtained from reference TRBV19 and TRBJ2-6, is as follows: DGGITQSPKYLFRKEGQNVTLSCEQNLNHDAMYWYRQDPGQGLRLIYYSQIVNDFQKGDIAEGYSVSREKKESFPLTVTSAQKNPTAFYLCASTTRDRGNSGANVLTFGAGSRLTVL.

The DNA for the CDR3 is TGTGCCAGCTCACCCACGAGTAGACCCCGGGGGGCCACTGAAGCTTTCTTT. It codes for CASSPTSRPRGATEAFF. The chain combines TRBV18 with TRBJ1-1; perhaps TRBD1 as D (6 bases). V lost 3 bases, J lost 4 bases, and 21 bases lay in between. The CDR3 totals 17 residues. Germline V lookup: CDR1 KGHSH, CDR2 LQKENI.

The chain employs TRBV7-9 and TRBJ2-7; 9 bases map to TRBD2. The CDR3 runs to 17 residues. With 6 bases clipped from V and 4 bases from J, the junction kept 16 bases outside the gene matches. From germline, CDR1 is SEHNR and CDR2 FQNEAQ (reference sequence). In DNA, the CDR3 is TGTGCCAGCAGTCTAGTACCGAGCGGGGGGACCAGATACGAGCAGTACTTC. Protein: CASSLVPSGGTRYEQYF.

J is TRBJ2-4 and V is TRBV11-3; weak D call: TRBD1 (5 bases). V lost 5 bases, J lost 5 bases, and 16 bases lay in between. This CDR3 is built from 15 residues. Germline CDR1 SGHNT, CDR2 YENEEA. Written as DNA, the CDR3 is TGTGCCAGCAGCAAGGTAAGGGTCAGGGAAAACATTCAGTACTTC. It specifies CASSKVRVRENIQYF.